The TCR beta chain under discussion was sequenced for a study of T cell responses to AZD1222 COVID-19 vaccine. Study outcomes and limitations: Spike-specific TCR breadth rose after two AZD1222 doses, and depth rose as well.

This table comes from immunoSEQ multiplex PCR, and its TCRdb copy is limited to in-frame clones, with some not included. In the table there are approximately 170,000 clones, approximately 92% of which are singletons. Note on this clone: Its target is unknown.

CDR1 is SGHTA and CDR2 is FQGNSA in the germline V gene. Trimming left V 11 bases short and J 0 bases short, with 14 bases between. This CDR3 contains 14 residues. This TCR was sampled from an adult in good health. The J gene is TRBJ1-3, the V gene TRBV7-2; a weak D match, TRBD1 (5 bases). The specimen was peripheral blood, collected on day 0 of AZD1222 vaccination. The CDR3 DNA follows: TGTGCCTCAGGGCTCCAGAGCTCTGGAAACACCATATATTTT. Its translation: CASGLQSSGNTIYF.